This TCR beta chain was sequenced for a study of OX40 agonist ivuxolimab in advanced cancers. Turning to the study itself: As their treatment, patients were administered ivuxolimab, an agonistic anti-OX40 (CD134) antibody. Ivuxolimab was delivered to patients intravenously every 2 weeks at doses spanning 0.01 to 10 mg/kg. Study results and caveats: Determination of antigen specificity was not performed for the expanded peripheral T cells. Compared with CD4+, CD8+ T cells on average had more expanded clones.

As to this clone: Its matching antigen is unknown.

The assay was immunoSEQ multiplex PCR, and TCRdb's table has in-frame clones only and misses some. The sample shows about 58,000 clones, roughly 83% of them seen only once. V was trimmed by 4 bases and J by 4 bases, leaving 11 bases between them. The length of the CDR3 is 13 residues. From germline, CDR1 is SGHKS and CDR2 YYEKEE (reference sequence). Sequenced material: CD4+ or CD8+ T cells sorted from blood, taken in a trial of the OX40 agonist ivuxolimab. This chain joins TRBV5-5 and TRBJ1-1; no reliable D call. This clonotype originated in an adult with an advanced solid tumor such as melanoma, head and neck, liver or kidney cancer. The CDR3 coding sequence is TGTGCCAGCAGCAGACCACGGATCACTGAAGCTTTCTTT. It is translated as CASSRPRITEAFF. The full variable domain, rest sourced from reference TRBV5-5 and TRBJ1-1, is DAGVTQSPTHLIKTRGQQVTLRCSPISGHKSVSWYQQVLGQGPQFIFQYYEKEERGRGNFPDRFSARQFPNYSSELNVNALLLGDSALYLCASSRPRITEAFFGQGTRLTVV.